The T cell receptor beta chain under discussion was sequenced for a study of blood T cells in healthy people across ages. A second roughly 6 to 11 cycle PCR used barcoded and J-beta primers. MiXCR, run by TCRdb on the 5' RACE reads, gives a single entry per CDR3 protein. Of about 830,000 distinct CDR3 sequences in the sample, about 62% are singletons; the top ten hold about a quarter. V was pared by 5 bases and J by 12 bases, with 17 bases between. The CDR3 has 13 amino acids. CDR1 SEHNR and CDR2 FQNEAQ come from the germline V gene (reference sequence). The specimen sequenced was blood. The chain is built from TRBV7-9 and TRBJ2-1; D not certain. This receptor was identified in a man aged 25-45 years in good health. CDR3 region: CASSVGLGSGQFF. The CDR3 bases are TGTGCCAGCAGCGTAGGGCTTGGTTCTGGGCAGTTCTTC.